This paragraph covers one T cell receptor beta chain sequence. Its antigen is currently unknown. Trimming left V 3 bases short and J 8 bases short, with 10 bases between. Germline values: CDR1 MNHEY, CDR2 SVGAGI. The CDR3 consists of 12 residues. The data stem from a study of T cell responses to AZD1222 COVID-19 vaccine. Libraries were prepared by immunoSEQ multiplex PCR; TCRdb keeps only in-frame clonotypes and omits some of them. The sample consists of 140,000 to 150,000 clones, 80% to 90% of them appearing once. Findings and limits, study-wide: Spike-specific TCR depth and breadth grew after two AZD1222 doses.

This chain connects TRBV6-5 to TRBJ1-2, with a weak D call TRBD1 (5 bases). Sequences were derived from peripheral blood, sampled on day 0 of AZD1222 vaccination. The sequence was obtained from an adult in good health. CDR3: CASSYRGEGYTF. CDR3 coding DNA: TGTGCCAGCAGTTATCGAGGGGAGGGCTACACCTTC.